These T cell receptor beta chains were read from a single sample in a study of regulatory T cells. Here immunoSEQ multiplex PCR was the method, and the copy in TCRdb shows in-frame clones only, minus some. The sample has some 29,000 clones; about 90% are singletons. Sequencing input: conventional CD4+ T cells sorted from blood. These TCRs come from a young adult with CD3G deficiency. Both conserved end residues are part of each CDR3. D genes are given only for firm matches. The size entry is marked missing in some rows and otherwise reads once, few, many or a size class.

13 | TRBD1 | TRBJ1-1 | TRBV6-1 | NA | CASSRARGTEAFF | TGTGCCAGCAGCCGGGCCAGGGGGACTGAAGCTTTCTTT
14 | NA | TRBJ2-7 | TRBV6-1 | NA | CASSEAATIYEQYF | TGTGCCAGCAGTGAAGCGGCGACAATCTACGAGCAGTACTTC
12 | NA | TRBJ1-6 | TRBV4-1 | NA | CASSQPYSPLHF | TGCGCCAGCAGCCAGCCCTATTCACCCCTCCACTTT
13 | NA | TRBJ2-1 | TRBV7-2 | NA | CASSLTGVVGEFF | TGTGCCAGCAGCTTAACCGGGGTGGTAGGGGAGTTCTTC
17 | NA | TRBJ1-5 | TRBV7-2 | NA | CASSLLLVSGAGQPQHF | TGTGCCAGCAGCTTACTCCTTGTCTCGGGCGCTGGGCAGCCCCAGCATTTT
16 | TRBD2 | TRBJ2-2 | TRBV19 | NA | CASTRTSGRYTGELFF | TGTGCCAGTACCCGGACTAGCGGGAGGTACACCGGGGAGCTGTTTTTT
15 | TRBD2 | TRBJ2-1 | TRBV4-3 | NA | CASSQGLAGYNEQFF | TGCGCCAGCAGCCAAGGCCTAGCGGGCTACAATGAGCAGTTCTTC
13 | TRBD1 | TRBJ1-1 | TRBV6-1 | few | CATATGEYTEAFF | TGTGCCACCGCGACAGGGGAATATACTGAAGCTTTCTTT
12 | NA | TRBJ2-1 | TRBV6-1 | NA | CASTSDAPSPFF | TGTGCCAGCACCTCAGACGCCCCGTCCCCGTTCTTC
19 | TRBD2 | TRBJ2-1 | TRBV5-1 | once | CASSSQASSGAVSYNEQFF | TGCGCCAGCAGCTCCCAGGCTTCTAGCGGGGCGGTCTCCTACAATGAGCAGTTCTTC
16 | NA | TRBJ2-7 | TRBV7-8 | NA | CASSLASRRASYEQYF | TGTGCCAGCAGCTTAGCGTCGCGGCGGGCATCCTACGAGCAGTACTTC
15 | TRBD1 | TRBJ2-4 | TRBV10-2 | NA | CASSEPQGAKNIQYF | TGCGCCAGCAGTGAACCACAGGGGGCCAAAAACATTCAGTACTTC
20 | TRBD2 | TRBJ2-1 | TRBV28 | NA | CASTHTGTSGRRSSYNEQFF | TGTGCCAGCACCCATACCGGGACTAGCGGGAGGAGAAGCTCCTACAATGAGCAGTTCTTC
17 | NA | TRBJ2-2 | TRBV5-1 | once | CASSLGPRAGNTGELFF | TGCGCCAGCAGCTTGGGACCTCGGGCGGGGAACACCGGGGAGCTGTTTTTT
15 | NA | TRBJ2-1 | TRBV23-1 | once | CASSQWPSTRNEQFF | TGCGCCAGCAGTCAATGGCCCTCGACTAGAAATGAGCAGTTCTTC
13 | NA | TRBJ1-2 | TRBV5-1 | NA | CASSLRAGGGYTF | TGCGCCAGCAGCTTGAGGGCAGGTGGTGGCTACACCTTC
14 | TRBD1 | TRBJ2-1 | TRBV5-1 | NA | CASSIGQGKNEQFF | TGCGCCAGCAGCATAGGACAGGGGAAGAACGAGCAGTTCTTC
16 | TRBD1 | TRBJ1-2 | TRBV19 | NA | CASSILQGASNYGYTF | TGTGCCAGTAGTATACTACAGGGGGCGTCTAACTATGGCTACACCTTC
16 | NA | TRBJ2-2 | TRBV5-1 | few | CASSLDGWGETGELFF | TGCGCCAGCAGCTTGGACGGTTGGGGAGAAACCGGGGAGCTGTTTTTT
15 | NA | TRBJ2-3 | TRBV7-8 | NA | CASSQGTYRTDTQYF | TGTGCCAGCAGCCAAGGGACTTATCGCACAGATACGCAGTATTTT
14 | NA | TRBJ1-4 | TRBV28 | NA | CASSGETHNEKLFF | TGTGCCAGCAGCGGGGAGACCCACAATGAAAAACTGTTTTTT
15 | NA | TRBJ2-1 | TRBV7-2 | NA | CASSESVAEYNEQFF | TGTGCCAGCAGTGAGTCGGTAGCGGAGTACAATGAGCAGTTCTTC
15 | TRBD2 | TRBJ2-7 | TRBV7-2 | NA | CASRPTSGAFYEQYF | TGTGCCAGCAGGCCTACTAGCGGAGCCTTCTACGAGCAGTACTTC
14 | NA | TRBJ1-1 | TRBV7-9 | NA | CASSDQGRSTEAFF | TGTGCCAGCAGCGATCAGGGGAGGAGCACTGAAGCTTTCTTT
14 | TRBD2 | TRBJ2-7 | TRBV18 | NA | CASSRGLASDEQYF | TGTGCCAGCTCACGGGGACTAGCCAGCGACGAGCAGTACTTC
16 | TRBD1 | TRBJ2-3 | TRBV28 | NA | CASILLPGQGTDTQYF | TGTGCCAGCATTCTCCTTCCGGGACAGGGGACAGATACGCAGTATTTT
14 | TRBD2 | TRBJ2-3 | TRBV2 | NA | CASSEGRGADTQYF | TGTGCCAGCAGTGAAGGCCGGGGGGCAGATACGCAGTATTTT
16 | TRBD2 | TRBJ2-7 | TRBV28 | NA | CASSVTSGRAPYEQYF | TGTGCCAGCAGTGTGACTAGCGGGAGGGCCCCCTACGAGCAGTACTTC
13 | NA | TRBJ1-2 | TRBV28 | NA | CASRPTGSSGYTF | TGTGCCAGCAGACCAACAGGGTCGAGTGGCTACACCTTC
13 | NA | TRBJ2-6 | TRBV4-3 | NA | CASSRSGANVLTF | TGCGCCAGCAGTCGTTCTGGGGCCAACGTCCTGACTTTC
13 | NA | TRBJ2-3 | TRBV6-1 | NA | CASRDDATDTQYF | TGTGCCAGTCGGGACGACGCAACAGATACGCAGTATTTT
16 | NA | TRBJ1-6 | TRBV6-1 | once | CASSVDAGPNVSPLHF | TGTGCCAGCAGTGTCGACGCAGGGCCCAACGTTTCACCCCTCCACTTT
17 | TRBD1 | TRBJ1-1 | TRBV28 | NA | CASSSPPGTGGNTEAFF | TGTGCCAGCAGTTCCCCCCCTGGGACAGGAGGTAACACTGAAGCTTTCTTT
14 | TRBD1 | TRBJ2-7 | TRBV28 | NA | CASRRQGLTYEQYF | TGTGCCAGCAGGCGACAGGGGTTGACCTACGAGCAGTACTTC
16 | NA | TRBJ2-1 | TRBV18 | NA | CASSPRGGKARNEQFF | TGTGCCAGCTCACCAAGGGGCGGGAAGGCACGCAATGAGCAGTTCTTC
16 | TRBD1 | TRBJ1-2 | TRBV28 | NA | CASSAPFRDRVGGYTF | TGTGCCAGCAGTGCACCGTTTCGCGACAGGGTTGGTGGCTACACCTTC
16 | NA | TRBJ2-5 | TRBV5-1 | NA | CASSLGGSSEGETQYF | TGCGCCAGCAGCTTGGGTGGGAGCAGCGAGGGTGAGACCCAGTACTTC
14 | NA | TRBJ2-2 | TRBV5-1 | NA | CASSLSAGSGELFF | TGCGCCAGCAGCTTGAGTGCAGGTTCCGGGGAGCTGTTTTTT
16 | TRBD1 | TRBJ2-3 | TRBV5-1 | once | CASSLGPPGGPDTQYF | TGCGCCAGCAGCTTGGGCCCTCCAGGGGGCCCAGATACGCAGTATTTT
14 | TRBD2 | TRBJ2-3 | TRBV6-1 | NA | CASRGLAGSDTQYF | TGTGCCAGCAGGGGACTAGCGGGGTCAGATACGCAGTATTTT
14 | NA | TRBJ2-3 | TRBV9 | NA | CASSVVTPSGTQYF | TGTGCCAGCAGCGTAGTAACCCCCAGTGGTACGCAGTATTTT
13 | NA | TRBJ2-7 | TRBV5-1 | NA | CASSTDRGGEQYF | TGCGCCAGCAGCACAGACCGAGGAGGAGAGCAGTACTTC
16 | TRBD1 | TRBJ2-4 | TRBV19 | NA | CASRQQGALAKNIQYF | TGTGCCAGTAGACAACAGGGGGCATTAGCCAAAAACATTCAGTACTTC
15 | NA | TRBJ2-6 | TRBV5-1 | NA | CASSLEGTGANVLTF | TGCGCCAGCAGCTTGGAGGGTACTGGGGCCAACGTCCTGACTTTC
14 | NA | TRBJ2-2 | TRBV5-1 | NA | CASSLTGNTGELFF | TGCGCCAGCAGCTTGACAGGGAACACCGGGGAGCTGTTTTTT
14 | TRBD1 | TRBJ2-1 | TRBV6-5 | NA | CASKPDRGYNEQFF | TGTGCCAGCAAACCGGACAGGGGATACAATGAGCAGTTCTTC
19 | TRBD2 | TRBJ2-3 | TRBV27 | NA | CASSLWSGGGLPSTDTQYF | TGTGCCAGCAGTTTATGGTCTGGCGGGGGATTACCTAGCACAGATACGCAGTATTTT
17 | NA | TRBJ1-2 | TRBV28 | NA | CASSLSSAGSGTYGYTF | TGTGCCAGCAGCCTATCCAGCGCAGGGAGTGGAACCTATGGCTACACCTTC
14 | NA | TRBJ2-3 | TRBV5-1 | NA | CASSGGRLTDTQYF | TGCGCCAGCAGTGGGGGACGCCTCACAGATACGCAGTATTTT
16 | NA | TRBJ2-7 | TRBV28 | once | CASSPSGPPRVGEQYF | TGTGCCAGCAGCCCATCTGGCCCGCCACGTGTCGGCGAGCAGTACTTC